A selection of T cell receptor beta chains follows, all from one sample in a study of sequential checkpoint blockade in melanoma. The repertoire was sequenced with immunoSEQ multiplex PCR; TCRdb's copy has only in-frame clones and lacks some. The repertoire holds 20,000 to 25,000 clones, with roughly four fifths as singletons. Material: CD8+ T cells sorted from blood (inferred from file names), obtained from a patient given nivolumab and ipilimumab in sequence. These receptors all come from a human donor with melanoma. The CDR3 runs from the conserved cysteine through the conserved F or W.

j_call v_call cdr3_aa
TRBJ1-3 TRBV9 CASSVDGGLRNTIYF
TRBJ2-1 TRBV15 CATSRDPGTHYNEQFF
TRBJ1-2 TRBV11-3 CASSLGLNYGYTF
TRBJ2-2 TRBV7-3 CASSLQGLAGTGELFF
TRBJ1-2 TRBV28 CASSIIRAPDSYGYTF
TRBJ2-7 TRBV4-1 CASSQLGHTPYEQYF
TRBJ2-3 TRBV23-1 CASSHQDRVGTDTQYF
TRBJ1-5 TRBV7-2 CASSADRSLQPQHF
TRBJ2-2 TRBV9 CASSGGGGRNTGELFF
TRBJ1-1 TRBV11-2 CASSPQGGQGTEAFF
TRBJ2-5 TRBV7-2 CASSSQTSGEETQYF
TRBJ2-7 TRBV27 CASSSGLVRTEEQYF
TRBJ2-7 TRBV29-1 CSVEGPGSYEQYF
TRBJ1-3 TRBV12-2 CASRLVTRTGPGNTIYF
TRBJ2-7 TRBV7-9 CASSPSSGEQYF
TRBJ2-3 TRBV2 CASSEGRLATQYF
TRBJ1-1 TRBV5-1 CASSLGGGTLNTEAFF
TRBJ2-2 TRBV6-5 CASSYTAGAGNGELFF
TRBJ2-1 TRBV6-5 CATVPSRRSEQFF
TRBJ2-1 TRBV15 CATSRDLTGGYNEQFF
TRBJ2-1 TRBV27 CASSQRNEQFF
TRBJ1-4 TRBV2 CASSEVRGGNEKLFF
TRBJ1-1 TRBV6-6 CASRHLRTGLWTEAFF
TRBJ2-7 TRBV7-2 CASSPGTAYVEQYF
TRBJ2-5 TRBV18 CASSPGTEETQHF
TRBJ1-5 TRBV5-4 CASSLGQGAAQPQHF
TRBJ2-5 TRBV7-6 CASSLAGGDQETQYF
TRBJ1-2 TRBV15 CATSRTTGGTYGYTF
TRBJ2-3 TRBV18 CASSRTKGLDTQYF
TRBJ2-7 TRBV7-9 CASSRTAAYEQYF
TRBJ2-5 TRBV18 CASSRSQGAGQETQYF
TRBJ2-1 TRBV7-8 CASRQIITFDNEQFF
TRBJ1-1 TRBV28 CASSIFRQVRRTEAFF
TRBJ1-5 TRBV28 CASSLIGGNQPQHF
TRBJ2-1 TRBV5-6 CASSLAGSSGHYNEQFF
TRBJ1-1 TRBV6-5 CASTPQGATEAFF
TRBJ1-2 TRBV7-9 CASSPNTDAGYGYTF
TRBJ1-2 TRBV19 CASSIATTANYGYTF
TRBJ2-7 TRBV28 CASKRRDEQYF
TRBJ2-3 TRBV28 CASSLSSQGAQGDTQYF
TRBJ2-1 TRBV30 CAWSRGLGEDEQFF
TRBJ1-5 TRBV5-4 CASSRQGDQPQHF
TRBJ2-6 TRBV28 CASSPRGGSGANVLTF
TRBJ2-1 TRBV4-3 CASSGRAFNEQFF
TRBJ1-3 TRBV5-1 CASSLGGRYESNTIYF
TRBJ1-5 TRBV6-5 CASSYNRVNQPQHF
TRBJ2-7 TRBV27 CASSSLTGGIHEQYF
TRBJ1-1 TRBV28 CASSLFRGRAEAFF
TRBJ2-7 TRBV29-1 CSATPTTSGRGYEQYF
TRBJ2-7 TRBV30 CAWSVRVREVQYF
TRBJ2-7 TRBV5-4 CASSPGGTSALEQYF
TRBJ2-7 TRBV7-6 CASSLVLTDEQYF
TRBJ2-7 TRBV4-3 CASSQALAGGIYEQYF